This T cell receptor (beta chain) was recorded in a study of blood T cell repertoires in COVID-19. Background on the study: Sample material is recorded as cDNA or gDNA derived from T cells, B-cell-depleted T cells, or PBMCs.

V lost 1 base, J lost 2 bases, and 15 bases lay in between. Germline values: CDR1 LNHDA, CDR2 SQIVND (reference sequence). The length of the CDR3 is 17 residues. As handled by the study authors: Amplified reference gene primers provided the basis for estimating nucleated cell counts. The protocol was immunoSEQ multiplex PCR, while the TCRdb copy is restricted to in-frame clones and leaves out a portion. V, J and clone size are taken as reported in that table, and D and trimming were inferred from the DNA itself. This table holds about 300,000 clones, roughly 87% found once. The study assigned cohorts using participant-reported clinical history. This clone was observed a single time.

The receptor's source is a woman aged 25 to 39 who had recovered from COVID-19. Sample: PBMCs or T cells enriched from blood (not recorded which). The V call is TRBV19, the J call TRBJ1-5, with D perhaps matching TRBD1 (6 bases). The CDR3 sequence: CASSIGHRDPGNQPQHF. The DNA of the CDR3 is TGTGCCAGTAGTATAGGTCACAGGGATCCCGGCAATCAGCCCCAGCATTTT.